The 15 T cell receptor beta chains below all came from one sample that was sequenced in a study of shared clonotypes between healthy human individuals (dated by TCRdb to the early 2020s). Library preparation employed the immunoSEQ multiplex PCR assay. This immuneACCESS table, as held by TCRdb, lists in-frame sequences with V and J called but not all clones. Of the missing ones, under half trace to an unresolved V gene in checked studies; the others have no known cause. The sample contains about 1.1 million clones, about 80% of them found a single time. Roughly 0.9% of the sample rests with the top ten. Specimen: memory CD4+ T cells from PBMCs. The cell subset or site label, as the study defines it: CD45RA-negative fraction. The receptors were sampled from a man between 18 and 29 years old in good health. Some clones in this sample may be carry-over from other donors' samples.

With regard to this clone: At the DNA level, this CDR3 is encoded by other sequences in the same sample as well. The V gene is TRBV5-1, the J gene TRBJ1-1; perhaps TRBD1 as D (6 bases). The CDR3 totals 14 residues. Germline values: CDR1 SGHRS, CDR2 YFSETQ. Between the trimmed V and J ends, which lost 1 base and 5 bases, there was a span of 12 bases. The CDR3 spells CASSLTGSGTEAFF. CDR3 nucleotide sequence: TGCGCCAGCAGCTTGACAGGGAGCGGAACTGAAGCTTTCTTT.

The rearrangement joins TRBV29-1 to TRBJ1-5, with D possibly matching TRBD1 (5 bases). This CDR3 is built from 14 residues. V was cut by 6 bases and J by 2 bases, with 14 bases left in between. Germline V gene data show CDR1 as SQVTM and CDR2 as ANQGSEA. The CDR3 DNA follows: TGCAGCGTCGCCATGGGGGGGGGCAATCAGCCCCAGCATTTT. Its protein product is CSVAMGGGNQPQHF.

The rearrangement uses TRBV7-3 and TRBJ2-5, with 8 positions matching TRBD2. The germline gives CDR1 SGHTA, CDR2 FQGTGA. The junction had 9 bases not matched to a gene; V was cut back by 5 bases and J by 4 bases. The CDR3 runs 15 residues. In DNA, the CDR3 is TGTGCCAGCAGCCTGGCCCCCACTAGCGGAGAGACCCAGTACTTC. Protein product: CASSLAPTSGETQYF.

The CDR3 sequence is CASSSTGTGGSTDTQYF. DNA of the CDR3: TGTGCCAGCAGCTCCACCGGCACAGGGGGAAGTACAGATACGCAGTATTTT. This chain joins TRBV7-3 and TRBJ2-3, with 8 bases aligning to TRBD1. Trimming at V came to 4 bases and at J to 3 bases, leaving 12 bases not matched to a gene. The CDR3 is made up of 17 amino acids. Germline values: CDR1 SGHTA, CDR2 FQGTGA.

The CDR3 DNA reads TGTGCCAGCAGCCACAGGGTTCCCGGAAACACCATATATTTT. Translated, it gives CASSHRVPGNTIYF. The V call is TRBV4-2, the J call TRBJ1-3; D may be TRBD1 (5 bases). V gave up 3 bases and J gave up 4 bases, with 10 bases separating them. The CDR3 loop spans 14 amino acids. Germline CDR1 is LGHNA and CDR2 is YNFKEQ.

This sequence joins TRBV7-6 and TRBJ1-2; possibly TRBD1 for D (6 bases). Germline V CDR1 and CDR2: SGHVS, FNYEAQ. CDR3 length: 13 residues. Trimming cost V 1 base and J 10 bases, with 13 bases left between them. CDR3 residues: CASSLGAGQTYTF. The CDR3 DNA is TGTGCCAGCAGCTTAGGGGCCGGACAGACCTACACCTTC.

This clone was detected ten times or more. The CDR3 bases are TGTGCCAGCCTAGCGGACCTCTCCTACGAGCAGTACTTC. Encoded protein: CASLADLSYEQYF. This chain joins TRBV6-1 and TRBJ2-7; 7 nucleotides line up with TRBD2. The J segment lost 0 bases and the V segment lost 8 bases, leaving 4 bases of the junction unmatched. CDR3 length: 13 amino acids. Germline lookup yields CDR1 MNHNS and CDR2 SASEGT.

This chain links TRBV7-2 with TRBJ2-2; the D gene is possibly TRBD2 (6 bases). Germline CDR1 is SGHTA and CDR2 is FQGNSA. Between the trimmed V and J ends, which lost 3 bases and 9 bases, there was a span of 17 bases. The CDR3 length is 15 residues. The CDR3 region has the DNA TGTGCCAGCAGCTTCCTTGGGGGGAACCACCGGGAGCTGTTTTTT. Translating gives CASSFLGGNHRELFF.

CDR3 coding DNA: TGTGCCAGTACTCCGGAAGGCACCGGGGAGCTGTTTTTT. Its translation: CASTPEGTGELFF. The chain carries TRBV19 and TRBJ2-2; D is undetermined. V was trimmed by 7 bases and J by 4 bases, leaving 10 bases between them. There are 13 residues in the CDR3. Germline lookup yields CDR1 LNHDA and CDR2 SQIVND (reference sequence).

The chain couples TRBV7-2 to TRBJ1-5; TRBD1 is a possible D gene (6 bases). Between the trimmed V and J ends, which lost 7 bases and 1 base, there was a span of 20 bases. The germline gives CDR1 SGHTA, CDR2 FQGNSA. CDR3 length: 17 residues. CDR3 sequence: CASTTRGGALSNQPQHF. The DNA of the CDR3 is TGTGCCAGCACCACTCGGGGGGGGGCTTTGAGCAATCAGCCCCAGCATTTT.

This clone occurred a few times. This rearrangement joins TRBV5-1 to TRBJ1-1; 12 nucleotides line up with TRBD1. V gave up 3 bases and J gave up 5 bases; unmatched junction bases: 14. The CDR3 consists of 18 residues. The germline V gene has CDR1 SGHRS and CDR2 YFSETQ. DNA of the CDR3: TGCGCCAGCAGCTGGGCCCAGGGACAGGGGGCGTCAAGGACTGAAGCTTTCTTT. Translated: CASSWAQGQGASRTEAFF.

V and J are TRBV4-1 and TRBJ2-5; the match to TRBD2 covers 10 bases. Losses at the gene ends were 4 bases for V and 5 bases for J; bases not matched to a gene: 10. Looked up from germline, CDR1 is MGHRA and CDR2 is YSYEKL. This CDR3 region has 16 residues. CDR3 coding DNA: TGCGCCAGCAGCCCGCTCGGGACTAGCGTAGGGGAGACCCAGTACTTC. It codes for CASSPLGTSVGETQYF.

This clone was seen only once. This chain links TRBV19 with TRBJ1-1; TRBD1 matches 7 bases. Germline loops: CDR1 LNHDA, CDR2 SQIVND (reference sequence). The CDR3 has 16 residues. The ends lost 6 bases at V and 0 bases at J; junction bases unmatched: 10. CDR3 DNA: TGTGCCAGTAGAAATCCGGGGACAGCCATGAACACTGAAGCTTTCTTT. Translation gives CASRNPGTAMNTEAFF. Complete variable domain (other parts from reference TRBV19 and TRBJ1-1): DGGITQSPKYLFRKEGQNVTLSCEQNLNHDAMYWYRQDPGQGLRLIYYSQIVNDFQKGDIAEGYSVSREKKESFPLTVTSAQKNPTAFYLCASRNPGTAMNTEAFFGQGTRLTVV.

This clone showed up just a few times. The sample has other DNA sequences that encode this CDR3 too. The J gene is TRBJ2-7, the V gene TRBV2; 10 nucleotides match TRBD2. CDR1 SNHLY and CDR2 FYNNEI come from the germline V gene. Germline trimming cut 6 bases from V and 4 bases from J; bases unmatched to any gene: 3. The CDR3 totals 13 residues. CDR3 nucleotides: TGTGCCAGCAGCGTACTAGCGGGGTACGAGCAGTACTTC. Translating it yields CASSVLAGYEQYF. The complete variable domain, with remaining parts taken from reference TRBV2 and TRBJ2-7, reads EPEVTQTPSHQVTQMGQEVILRCVPISNHLYFYWYRQILGQKVEFLVSFYNNEISEKSEIFDDQFSVERPDGSNFTLKIRSTKLEDSAMYFCASSVLAGYEQYFGPGTRLTVT.

This CDR3 reads CASSAGAGEKLFF. CDR3 sequence (DNA): TGTGCCAGCAGTGCAGGGGCGGGAGAAAAACTGTTTTTT. The chain recombines TRBV2 with TRBJ1-4, with a weak D call TRBD1 (6 bases). Trimming pared 4 bases from V and 8 bases from J, leaving 11 bases between. There are 13 residues in the CDR3. CDR1 is SNHLY, CDR2 FYNNEI, per germline. The whole variable domain, remainder taken from reference TRBV2 and TRBJ1-4, is EPEVTQTPSHQVTQMGQEVILRCVPISNHLYFYWYRQILGQKVEFLVSFYNNEISEKSEIFDDQFSVERPDGSNFTLKIRSTKLEDSAMYFCASSAGAGEKLFFGSGTQLSVL.